The source of this T cell receptor beta chain is a study of a mutant IDH1 vaccine in newly diagnosed glioma. Study information: Vaccination followed radiotherapy alone by 4-6 weeks, or accompanied temozolomide cycles. Beforehand, treatment had been radiotherapy, temozolomide, or both; the majority received both.

With respect to this clone: Its antigen is currently unknown.

Germline CDR1 is SGHNT and CDR2 is YYREEE (reference sequence). Trimming removed 6 bases from V and 4 bases from J; junction bases left unmatched: 10. The CDR3 consists of 15 residues. Libraries were prepared by immunoSEQ multiplex PCR; TCRdb keeps only in-frame clonotypes and omits some of them. Of some 45,000 clones detected, 83% appear once; the ten largest clones hold roughly 5.6%. Time point indicated: week 35, safety follow-up. Vaccination used 300 ug of mutant IDH1 20-mer peptide per dose, with topical imiquimod. Eight vaccinations were given in weeks 1, 3, 5, 7, 11, 15, 19 and 23. The sequencing used PBMCs, collected from a glioma patient whose treatment included an IDH1 peptide vaccine. The rearrangement links TRBV5-4 to TRBJ1-3; 7 nucleotides agree with TRBD1. The sequence came from a woman aged 45 to 65 with glioma. The CDR3 nucleotides are TGTGCCAGCACCCTTCAGGGGGACGGGGGAAACACCATATATTTT. Its translation is CASTLQGDGGNTIYF.